This TCR beta chain was retrieved from a study of shared clonotypes between healthy human individuals. Study at large: CD4 naive and memory got three plates each, CD8 naive two, CD8 memory one. Study results and limitations: Shared clonotypes across all four donors exceeded non-shared ones in generation probability.

TCRdb's table, derived via immunoSEQ multiplex PCR, lists solely in-frame clones and lacks some. The top ten hold about 0.52% of the sample, which has some 1,100,000 clones, around three quarters seen once. Notes on this clone: No antigen is known for it. Other DNA sequences from this sample encode an identical CDR3 as well.

The TCR was taken from a man aged 18-30 years in good health. Some clones in this sample may be carry-over from other donors' samples. Source material: memory CD4+ T cells from PBMCs. Regarding subset: CD45RA-negative fraction.

CDR3 amino acids: CASSPAWGGYGYTF. Written as DNA, the CDR3 is TGTGCCAGCAGTCCAGCGTGGGGGGGGTATGGCTACACCTTC. This chain links TRBV27 with TRBJ1-2, with D tentatively TRBD1 (5 bases). CDR1 is MNHEY and CDR2 is SMNVEV in the germline V gene (reference sequence). The V gene lost 5 bases and the J gene lost 5 bases, with 15 bases spanning the gap. The CDR3 sequence is 14 residues long.